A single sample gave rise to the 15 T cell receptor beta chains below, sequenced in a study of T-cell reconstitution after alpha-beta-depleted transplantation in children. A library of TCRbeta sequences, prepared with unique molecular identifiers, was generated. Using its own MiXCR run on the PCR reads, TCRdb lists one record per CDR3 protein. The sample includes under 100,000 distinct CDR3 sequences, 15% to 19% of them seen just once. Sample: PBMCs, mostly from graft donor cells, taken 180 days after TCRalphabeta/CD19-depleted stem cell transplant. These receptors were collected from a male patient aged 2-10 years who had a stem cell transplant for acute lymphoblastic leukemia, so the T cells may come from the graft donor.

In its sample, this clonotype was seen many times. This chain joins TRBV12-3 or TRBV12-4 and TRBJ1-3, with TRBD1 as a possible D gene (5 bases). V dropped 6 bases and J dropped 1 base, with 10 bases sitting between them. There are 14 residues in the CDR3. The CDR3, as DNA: TGTGCCAGCAGGTCAGGGACGTCTGGAAACACCATATATTTT. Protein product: CASRSGTSGNTIYF.

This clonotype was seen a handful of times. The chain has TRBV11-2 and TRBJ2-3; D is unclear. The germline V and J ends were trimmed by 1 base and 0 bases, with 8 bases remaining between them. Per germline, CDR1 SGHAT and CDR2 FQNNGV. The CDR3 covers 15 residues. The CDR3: CASSLVSFSTDTQYF. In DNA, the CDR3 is TGTGCCAGCAGCTTAGTCAGCTTTAGCACAGATACGCAGTATTTT.

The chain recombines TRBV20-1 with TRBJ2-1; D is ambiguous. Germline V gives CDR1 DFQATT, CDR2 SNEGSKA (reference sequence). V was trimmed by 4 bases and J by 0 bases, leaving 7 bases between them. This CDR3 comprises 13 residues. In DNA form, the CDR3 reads TGCAGTGCTAAGGTCATCTCCTACAATGAGCAGTTCTTC. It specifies CSAKVISYNEQFF.

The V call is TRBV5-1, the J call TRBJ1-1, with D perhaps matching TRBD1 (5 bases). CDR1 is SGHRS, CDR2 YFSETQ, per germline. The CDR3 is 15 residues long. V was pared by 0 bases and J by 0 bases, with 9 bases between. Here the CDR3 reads CASSLDGHMNTEAFF. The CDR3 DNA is TGCGCCAGCAGCTTGGATGGACATATGAACACTGAAGCTTTCTTT.

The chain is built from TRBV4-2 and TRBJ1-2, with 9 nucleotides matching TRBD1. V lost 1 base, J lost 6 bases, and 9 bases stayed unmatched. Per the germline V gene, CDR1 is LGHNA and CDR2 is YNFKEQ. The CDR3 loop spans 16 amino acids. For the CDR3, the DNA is TGTGCCAGCAGCCAAGGACCTACAGGGGGCCAAAATGGCTACACCTTC. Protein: CASSQGPTGGQNGYTF.

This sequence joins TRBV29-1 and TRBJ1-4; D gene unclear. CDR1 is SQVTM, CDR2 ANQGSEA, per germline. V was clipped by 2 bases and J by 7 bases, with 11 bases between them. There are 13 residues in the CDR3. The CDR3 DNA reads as TGCAGCGTTGAAAAAGGGATAGGTGAAAAACTGTTTTTT. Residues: CSVEKGIGEKLFF.

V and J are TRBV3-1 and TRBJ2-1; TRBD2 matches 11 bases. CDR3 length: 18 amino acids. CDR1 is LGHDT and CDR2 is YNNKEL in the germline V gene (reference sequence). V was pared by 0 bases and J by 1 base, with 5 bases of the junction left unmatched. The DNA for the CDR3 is TGTGCCAGCAGCCAAGATATGCTAGCGGGGGGATCCTACAATGAGCAGTTCTTC. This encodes CASSQDMLAGGSYNEQFF.

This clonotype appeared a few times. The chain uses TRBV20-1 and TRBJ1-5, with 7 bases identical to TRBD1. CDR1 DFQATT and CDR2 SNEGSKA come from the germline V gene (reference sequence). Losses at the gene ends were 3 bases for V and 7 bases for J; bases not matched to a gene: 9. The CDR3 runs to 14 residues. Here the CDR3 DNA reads TGCAGTGCTAGGGGAGACAGGGAGGGACAGCCCCAGCATTTT. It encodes CSARGDREGQPQHF.

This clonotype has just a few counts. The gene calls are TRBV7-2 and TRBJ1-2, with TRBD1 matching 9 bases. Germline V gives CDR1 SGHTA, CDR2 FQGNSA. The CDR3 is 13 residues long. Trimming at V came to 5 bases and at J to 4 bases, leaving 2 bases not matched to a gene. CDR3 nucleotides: TGTGCCAGCAGCCCGGGACAGGGCTATGGCTACACCTTC. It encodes CASSPGQGYGYTF.

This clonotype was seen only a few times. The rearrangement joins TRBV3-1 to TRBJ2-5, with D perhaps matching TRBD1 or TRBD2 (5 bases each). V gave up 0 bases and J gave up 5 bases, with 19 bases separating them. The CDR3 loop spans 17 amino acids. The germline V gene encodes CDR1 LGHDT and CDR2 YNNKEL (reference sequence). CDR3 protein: CASSQDWGTLLRETQYF. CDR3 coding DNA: TGTGCCAGCAGCCAAGATTGGGGGACCCTTCTGCGGGAGACCCAGTACTTC.

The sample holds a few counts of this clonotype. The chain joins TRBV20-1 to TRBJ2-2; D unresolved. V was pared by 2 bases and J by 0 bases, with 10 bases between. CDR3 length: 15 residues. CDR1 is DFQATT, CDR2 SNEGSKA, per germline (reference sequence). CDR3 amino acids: CSARPRQANTGELFF. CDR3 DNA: TGCAGTGCTAGACCCAGGCAGGCGAACACCGGGGAGCTGTTTTTT.

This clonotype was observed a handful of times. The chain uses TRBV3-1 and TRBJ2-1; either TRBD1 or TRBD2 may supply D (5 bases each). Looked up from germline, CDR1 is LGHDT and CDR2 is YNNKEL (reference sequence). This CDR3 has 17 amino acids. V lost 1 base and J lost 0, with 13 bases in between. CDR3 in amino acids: CASSQVTGGFSYNEQFF. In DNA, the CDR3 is TGTGCCAGCAGCCAAGTAACAGGAGGATTCTCCTACAATGAGCAGTTCTTC.

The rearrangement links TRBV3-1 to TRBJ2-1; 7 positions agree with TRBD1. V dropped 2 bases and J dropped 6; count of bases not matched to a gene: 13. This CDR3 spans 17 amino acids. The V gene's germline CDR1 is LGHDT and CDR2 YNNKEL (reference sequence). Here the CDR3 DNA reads TGTGCCAGCAGCCAAAGATGGGCCGACAGGGCACCCAATGAGCAGTTCTTC. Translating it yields CASSQRWADRAPNEQFF.

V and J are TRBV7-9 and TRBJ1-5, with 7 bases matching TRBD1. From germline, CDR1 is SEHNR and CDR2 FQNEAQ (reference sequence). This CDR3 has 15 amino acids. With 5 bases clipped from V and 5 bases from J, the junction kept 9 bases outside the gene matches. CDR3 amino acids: CASSTDRETHQPQHF. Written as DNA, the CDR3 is TGTGCCAGCAGCACAGACAGGGAAACACATCAGCCCCAGCATTTT.

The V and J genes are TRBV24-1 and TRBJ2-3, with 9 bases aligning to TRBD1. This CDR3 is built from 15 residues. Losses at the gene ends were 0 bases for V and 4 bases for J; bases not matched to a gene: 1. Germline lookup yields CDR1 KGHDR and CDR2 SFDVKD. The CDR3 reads CATSDLRTGADTQYF. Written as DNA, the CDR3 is TGTGCCACCAGTGATTTGAGGACAGGGGCAGATACGCAGTATTTT.